A selection of T cell receptor beta chains follows, all from one sample in a study of shared clonotypes between healthy human individuals. Measured with immunoSEQ multiplex PCR; TCRdb has only the in-frame clones, and not every one. The profile shows more than 2,000,000 clones, around 94% of them singletons. Specimen: naive CD4+ T cells sorted from blood. These receptors were collected from a man between 18 and 29 years old in good health. CDR3s include the opening cysteine and the closing phenylalanine or tryptophan. Fields, in order: D gene, J gene, V gene, clone size, CDR3 protein, CDR3 DNA. D genes are given only for firm matches. Clone size is not always given. Where it is, it says once, few, many or a class for expanded clones.

>-|TRBJ1-5|TRBV30|-
CAWSAQSNQPQHF
TGTGCCTGGAGCGCTCAAAGCAATCAGCCCCAGCATTTT
>-|TRBJ2-5|TRBV28|-
CASSLGKGILETQYF
TGTGCCAGCAGTTTAGGCAAGGGGATTTTAGAGACCCAGTACTTC
>TRBD2|TRBJ2-5|TRBV30|-
CGGGRVQETQYF
TGTGGGGGCGGGAGGGTCCAAGAGACCCAGTACTTC
>-|TRBJ2-2|TRBV14|-
CASSPSLAGELFF
TGTGCCAGCAGCCCTTCCCTGGCCGGGGAGCTGTTTTTT
>-|TRBJ2-3|TRBV30|-
CAWNLLDTQYF
TGTGCCTGGAATTTGTTGGATACGCAGTATTTT
>-|TRBJ2-2|TRBV30|-
CALVLVTGELFF
TGTGCCCTCGTCTTGGTTACCGGGGAGCTGTTTTTT
>-|TRBJ2-2|TRBV5-4|once
CASSRMDGNTGELFF
TGTGCCAGCAGCCGAATGGACGGGAACACCGGGGAGCTGTTTTTT
>-|TRBJ2-3|TRBV10-2|-
CASSLDLARTDTQYF
TGCGCCAGCAGCCTCGATTTAGCGCGCACAGATACGCAGTATTTT
>TRBD2|TRBJ2-7|TRBV5-5|once
CASSSREGIGYEQYF
TGTGCCAGCAGCTCACGGGAGGGGATTGGGTACGAGCAGTACTTC
>TRBD2|TRBJ2-3|TRBV10-2|-
CASSEPERGRDTQYF
TGCGCCAGCAGTGAGCCCGAGCGCGGGAGGGATACGCAGTATTTT
>-|TRBJ1-1|TRBV5-1|-
CASSSRGEVAEAFF
TGCGCCAGCAGCTCGCGGGGCGAAGTCGCTGAAGCTTTCTTT
>-|TRBJ2-3|TRBV5-5|-
CASSRIGASSTDTQYF
TGTGCCAGCAGTCGAATCGGGGCTAGCAGCACAGATACGCAGTATTTT
>-|TRBJ1-1|TRBV6-5|-
CASSYSGGPTEAFF
TGTGCCAGCAGTTACTCGGGGGGCCCCACTGAAGCTTTCTTT
>-|TRBJ2-5|TRBV7-9|-
CASSLELVKGETQYF
TGTGCCAGCAGCTTAGAACTAGTGAAAGGAGAGACCCAGTACTTC
>-|TRBJ1-3|TRBV15|-
CATSTAQGSGNTIYF
TGTGCCACCAGCACAGCACAGGGCTCTGGAAACACCATATATTTT
>-|TRBJ2-1|TRBV4-3|-
CASSQDRGGEQFF
TGCGCCAGCAGCCAAGATCGGGGAGGTGAGCAGTTCTTC
>-|TRBJ2-5|TRBV5-1|-
CASSLGWETQYF
TGCGCCAGCAGCTTGGGCTGGGAGACCCAGTACTTC
>TRBD2|TRBJ2-3|TRBV7-3|-
CASSPIFSSGGGTDTQYF
TGTGCCAGCAGCCCGATTTTCTCTAGCGGGGGGGGCACAGATACGCAGTATTTT
>TRBD2|TRBJ2-7|TRBV19|-
CASSIRLARDPYEQYF
TGTGCCAGTAGTATTCGACTAGCCCGAGACCCCTACGAGCAGTACTTC
>-|TRBJ2-5|TRBV30|-
CAWSVRGGKETQYF
TGTGCCTGGAGTGTGCGAGGGGGGAAAGAGACCCAGTACTTC
>-|TRBJ2-3|TRBV10-1|-
CASSESIGADTQYF
TGCGCCAGCAGTGAGTCGATTGGGGCAGATACGCAGTATTTT
>-|TRBJ2-2|TRBV19|few
CASRTRTANTGELFF
TGTGCCAGTAGGACTCGGACAGCGAACACCGGGGAGCTGTTTTTT
>-|TRBJ1-3|TRBV2|-
CASSPSGRTALRSGNTIYF
TGTGCCAGCAGTCCCTCTGGGAGGACAGCACTACGCTCTGGAAACACCATATATTTT
>-|TRBJ2-1|TRBV5-1|-
CASRESSSYNEQFF
TGCGCCAGCAGAGAGAGTAGCTCCTACAATGAGCAGTTCTTC
>-|TRBJ1-4|TRBV19|-
CASSIGPVATNEKLFF
TGTGCCAGTAGTATAGGTCCGGTTGCAACTAATGAAAAACTGTTTTTT
>-|TRBJ2-3|TRBV9|-
CASSPEAGDTQYF
TGTGCCAGCAGCCCCGAGGCAGGAGATACGCAGTATTTT
>-|TRBJ1-3|TRBV6-5|-
CASSPSYSGNTIYF
TGTGCCAGCAGCCCGAGCTACTCTGGAAACACCATATATTTT
>-|TRBJ2-3|TRBV5-1|-
CASSLRTTSGDTQYF
TGCGCCAGCAGCTTGAGGACTACTTCTGGAGATACGCAGTATTTT
>-|TRBJ1-5|TRBV4-1|once
CASSQGQNSNQPQHF
TGCGCCAGCAGCCAGGGACAAAATAGCAATCAGCCCCAGCATTTT
>-|TRBJ2-1|TRBV5-4|-
CASSVSGGNYNEQFF
TGTGCCAGCAGCGTCAGCGGAGGGAACTACAATGAGCAGTTCTTC
>-|TRBJ2-3|TRBV5-4|-
CASSLGQTSTDTQYF
TGTGCCAGCAGCTTGGGTCAGACTAGCACAGATACGCAGTATTTT
>TRBD1|TRBJ1-4|TRBV6-5|-
CASSYGQATNEKLFF
TGTGCCAGCAGTTACGGACAGGCAACTAATGAAAAACTGTTTTTT
>-|TRBJ2-7|TRBV11-2|-
CASSFSRYEQYF
TGTGCCAGCAGCTTTTCTAGGTACGAGCAGTACTTC
>-|TRBJ1-1|TRBV5-1|-
CASGSQGLANTEAFF
TGCGCCAGCGGATCACAGGGTCTGGCGAACACTGAAGCTTTCTTT
>-|TRBJ2-3|TRBV10-3|-
CAISEALPDTQYF
TGTGCCATCAGTGAGGCCTTACCAGATACGCAGTATTTT
>TRBD2|TRBJ2-7|TRBV5-1|-
CASSLLWEGGHEQYF
TGCGCCAGCAGCTTGCTTTGGGAGGGCGGACACGAGCAGTACTTC
>TRBD1|TRBJ1-1|TRBV30|-
CGRALGTGARLNTEAFF
TGTGGGAGGGCTCTAGGGACAGGAGCTCGTCTGAACACTGAAGCTTTCTTT
>-|TRBJ1-2|TRBV6-6|once
CASSHEWGKGGYTF
TGTGCCAGCAGCCACGAATGGGGGAAAGGGGGCTACACCTTC
>-|TRBJ1-1|TRBV5-5|-
CASSTFRDGGEAFF
TGTGCCAGCAGCACCTTCCGGGACGGAGGTGAAGCTTTCTTT
>-|TRBJ2-5|TRBV5-1|-
CASSSVTPWETQYF
TGCGCCAGCAGCTCCGTAACGCCGTGGGAGACCCAGTACTTC
>-|TRBJ1-3|TRBV6-6|-
CASSFDRNTIYF
TGTGCCAGCAGCTTTGACCGAAACACCATATATTTT
>-|TRBJ2-3|TRBV12-2|-
CASRPPAPQVGASSTDTQYF
TGTGCAAGTCGCCCCCCCGCCCCGCAGGTTGGAGCCTCTAGCACAGATACGCAGTATTTT
>-|TRBJ1-6|TRBV30|-
CAWSVVKGGGSPLHF
TGTGCCTGGAGTGTCGTTAAGGGCGGGGGCTCACCCCTCCACTTT
>-|TRBJ2-2|TRBV7-2|-
CASSLDGRAANTGELFF
TGTGCCAGCAGCTTAGACGGAAGAGCAGCGAACACCGGGGAGCTGTTTTTT
>-|TRBJ2-5|TRBV14|-
CASSQGGAETQYF
TGTGCCAGCAGCCAAGGGGGGGCTGAGACCCAGTACTTC
>TRBD1|TRBJ1-6|TRBV10-2|-
CASSEPGQVNSPLHF
TGCGCCAGCAGTGAGCCCGGACAGGTCAATTCACCCCTCCACTTT
>-|TRBJ1-3|TRBV5-1|-
CASSLGQGPGSGNTIYF
TGCGCCAGCAGCTTGGGTCAGGGCCCAGGCTCTGGAAACACCATATATTTT
>-|TRBJ2-7|TRBV4-1|-
CASSQVIGEQYF
TGCGCCAGCAGCCAAGTAATAGGAGAGCAGTACTTC
>-|TRBJ2-3|TRBV5-4|-
CASSLQRITDTQYF
TGTGCCAGCAGCTTGCAGCGGATCACAGATACGCAGTATTTT
>TRBD1|TRBJ1-2|TRBV28|-
CASNRQGRGYTF
TGTGCCAGCAACAGACAGGGCAGGGGCTACACCTTC
>-|TRBJ1-2|TRBV14|-
CASSQDSRSGSLYGYTF
TGTGCCAGCAGCCAAGATTCCCGCAGTGGTTCCCTCTATGGCTACACCTTC
>TRBD1|TRBJ2-5|TRBV6-6|-
CASGSTGRETQYF
TGTGCCAGCGGGTCGACAGGGCGGGAGACCCAGTACTTC
>-|TRBJ2-5|TRBV30|-
CAWSVRGGETQYF
TGTGCCTGGAGTGTTAGGGGTGGAGAGACCCAGTACTTC